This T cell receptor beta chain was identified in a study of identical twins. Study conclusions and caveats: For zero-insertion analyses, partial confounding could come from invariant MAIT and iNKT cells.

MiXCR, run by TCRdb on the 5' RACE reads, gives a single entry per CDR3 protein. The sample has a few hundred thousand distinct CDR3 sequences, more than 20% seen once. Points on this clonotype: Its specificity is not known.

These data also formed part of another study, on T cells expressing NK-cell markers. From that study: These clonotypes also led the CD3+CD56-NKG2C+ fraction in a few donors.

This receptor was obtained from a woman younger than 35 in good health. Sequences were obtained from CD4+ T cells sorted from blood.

DNA of the CDR3: TGTGCCATCACGGACACCGGGGAGCTGTTTTTT. It codes for CAITDTGELFF. The V call is TRBV10-3, the J call TRBJ2-2, with no clear D. V shed 7 bases and J shed 3 bases, with 3 bases lying between them. Germline assignment: CDR1 ENHRY and CDR2 SYGVKD. The CDR3 has 11 amino acids.